The subject of this entry is one TCR beta chain. V gave up 5 bases and J gave up 3 bases, with 10 bases separating them. Germline V gene data show CDR1 as MNHEY and CDR2 as SMNVEV (reference sequence). CDR3 length equals 13 residues. The data were obtained in a study of T cells after yellow fever vaccination. TCRdb ran MiXCR on the 5' RACE reads and lists one entry per CDR3 protein. The sample records some 340,000 distinct CDR3 sequences, about 10% being singletons. The chain is built from TRBV27 and TRBJ1-2; D is uncertain. This clonotype was obtained from a young man who received the YFV17D yellow fever vaccine. The sample consisted of CD4+ T cells sorted from PBMCs, taken 45 days after the yellow fever booster vaccination. Here the CDR3 DNA reads TGTGCCAGCAGTCTGGGCAGACACTATGGCTACACCTTC. This sequence encodes CASSLGRHYGYTF.